This entry is about one TCR beta chain. This specimen belongs to a study of cytomegalovirus exposure and HLA in healthy donors. PCR employed 60 Vbeta and 13 Jbeta primers. Some clones are missing from TCRdb's copy, which holds only in-frame ones; the method was immunoSEQ multiplex PCR. In the table there are about 160,000 clones, around 77% of which are singletons. V shed 2 bases and J 0 bases; nucleotides not matched to a gene: 4. The CDR3 totals 17 residues. Germline V lookup: CDR1 LNHDA, CDR2 SQIVND (reference sequence). The chain recombines TRBV19 with TRBJ2-6; TRBD1 agrees at 7 bases. This TCR was recovered from a woman between 40 and 50 years old in good health and CMV-seronegative. Input material: PBMCs. The CDR3 here is CASSIPGQTSGANVLTF. CDR3 nucleotide sequence: TGTGCCAGTAGTATACCGGGACAGACCTCTGGGGCCAACGTCCTGACTTTC. Looking up the rest from reference TRBV19 and TRBJ2-6 gives the full variable domain: DGGITQSPKYLFRKEGQNVTLSCEQNLNHDAMYWYRQDPGQGLRLIYYSQIVNDFQKGDIAEGYSVSREKKESFPLTVTSAQKNPTAFYLCASSIPGQTSGANVLTFGAGSRLTVL.